This T cell receptor beta chain is from a study of TIL therapy for anti-PD-1-resistant metastatic lung cancer. About the study: Tumors were harvested before any PD-1/PD-L1 blockade. Half of patients were current or former smokers. Findings and caveats of the study: Patients were highly selected, enriched for treatment-naive, never-smoker and oncogene-addicted cases.

This clone was counted a single time. The antigen is not known. The immunoSEQ assay was v3. Some clones are missing from TCRdb's copy, which holds only in-frame ones; the method was immunoSEQ multiplex PCR. Of 50,000 or so clones in the sample, less than 80% were seen once. After removal of 5 bases from V and 4 bases from J, the junction contained 7 bases not matched to a gene. The CDR3 is 15 residues long. Germline V gene sequence: CDR1 WSHSY, CDR2 SAAADI. The time point was: pre-treatment sample, taken before nivolumab and TIL therapy. This receptor was identified in a woman aged 30 to 85 with non-small cell lung cancer. The source was blood, collected at baseline. V is TRBV10-2 and J is TRBJ2-1, with 8 bases identical to TRBD1. The CDR3 region is CASSLDRGPYNEQFF. CDR3 in DNA: TGCGCCAGCAGTCTTGACAGGGGTCCTTACAATGAGCAGTTCTTC.